The clone carrying this T cell receptor (beta chain) occurred many times. Antigen specificity is unknown. The sample originates from a study of T cell repertoires in cytomegalovirus infection. Across the study: The authors used CMV epitopes that were HLA-C-restricted (recently identified) and HLA-B-restricted (well studied). Public signatures in TCR beta pointed to CMV infection and matching HLA type.

Overall study results and limits: It was HLA-C-restricted CMV-specific TCR beta clonotypes that dominated the response ex vivo.

TCRdb reanalysed the reads using MiXCR and keeps one entry per CDR3 protein. The table records approximately 1,000,000 distinct CDR3 sequences, less than 35% of them present only once. V lost 0 bases, J lost 0 bases, and 9 bases lay in between. The CDR3 is 16 amino acids. The germline CDR1 and CDR2 sequences are SGHTA and FQGNSA. The source of this sequence is a human donor in good health (CMV status not recorded). Some clones in this sample may be carry-over from other donors' samples. V gene TRBV7-2 combines with J gene TRBJ2-1; possibly TRBD1 or TRBD2 for D (5 bases each). Source: cultured CD8+ T cells from PBMCs, taken from culture after CMV antigen stimulation. CDR3 DNA: TGTGCCAGCAGCTTAGCTGGGACCCGCTCCTACAATGAGCAGTTCTTC. Translation: CASSLAGTRSYNEQFF.